This entry concerns a single T cell receptor beta chain. The data are from a study of blood T cell repertoires in COVID-19. At the level of the study: The samples span acute and convalescent COVID-19 from the United States, Italy and Spain. PBMCs, B-cell-depleted T cells, or T cells were the source of the cDNA or gDNA that made up the material.

V was cut by 1 base and J by 7 bases, with 8 bases left in between. Germline loops: CDR1 SGHTA, CDR2 FQGNSA. The CDR3 sequence is 13 residues long. As handled by the study authors: Reference gene primer amplification in the assay estimated nucleated cell counts. Using immunoSEQ multiplex PCR, the repertoire was profiled, and TCRdb retains in-frame clones only, with some absent. V and J calls plus clone size are reproduced from that table; the DNA served to infer D and trimming. The sample lists tens of thousands of clones, roughly four fifths occurring once. The rearrangement links TRBV7-2 to TRBJ2-1; D unclear. The sample taken for sequencing was peripheral blood. The sequence came from a human donor in a cohort sampled during active COVID-19. Here the CDR3 DNA reads TGTGCCAGCAGCTTAGGGGCAGCAAATGAGCAGTTCTTC. It codes for CASSLGAANEQFF.